This paragraph reports one T cell receptor (beta chain). This sample was taken from a study of cytomegalovirus exposure and HLA in healthy donors. Germline V CDR1 and CDR2: SGHNT, YYREEE (reference sequence). V was pared by 2 bases and J by 3 bases, with 12 bases between. The CDR3 contains 14 residues. The PCR made use of 60 Vbeta and 13 Jbeta primers. Method: immunoSEQ multiplex PCR; TCRdb's copy keeps in-frame clones and lacks some. The sample has approximately 170,000 clones, 70% to 90% seen once. Donors in the study were healthy people who gave bone marrow. The V and J genes are TRBV5-4 and TRBJ2-7; D is perhaps TRBD2 (6 bases). The clonotype comes from a woman aged 18-29 years in good health and CMV-seronegative. The sample was PBMCs. The CDR3 protein is CASSFGTGNYEQYF. DNA for the CDR3: TGTGCCAGCAGCTTCGGGACTGGCAACTACGAGCAGTACTTC.